This T cell receptor beta chain derives from a study of T cell responses to AZD1222 COVID-19 vaccine. Using immunoSEQ multiplex PCR, the repertoire was profiled, and TCRdb retains in-frame clones only, with some absent. The sample comprises nearly 90,000 clones, 89% of which are singletons, and around 6% rests with the top ten. Study-level results: The reported proportion of spike-specific TCRs targeting unmutated variant regions was nearly half. CD4 TCRs linked to vaccination spanned spike, dominating at 160-218 and 743-854. Baseline seropositivity characterized only 5 to 7 AZD1222 recipients.

V was shortened by 0 bases and J by 6 bases, with 9 bases between the two germline ends. CDR1 SGHDT and CDR2 YYEEEE come from the germline V gene. The CDR3 sequence is 14 residues long. A remark on this clone: Its target is unknown.

This material consisted of peripheral blood, taken 28 days after the second AZD1222 dose. This TCR was recovered from an adult who received the AZD1222 COVID-19 vaccine. The chain couples TRBV5-6 to TRBJ2-2; D remains ambiguous. CDR3 coding DNA: TGTGCCAGCAGCTTGGCAGATTTGGCCGGGGAGCTGTTTTTT. This sequence encodes CASSLADLAGELFF.